The 28 T cell receptor beta chains below come from one sample, sequenced in a study of identical twins. Using its own MiXCR run on the 5' RACE reads, TCRdb lists one record per CDR3 protein. Among some 500,000 distinct CDR3 sequences listed, roughly 9.5% were seen once. These data are also associated with another study on yellow fever vaccine responses in identical twins.

The sample consisted of PBMCs. The receptors come from a woman under 30 in good health.

This clonotype was recorded many times. The chain is built from TRBV3-1 and TRBJ1-1; D uncertain. V lost 3 bases, J lost 0 bases, and 8 bases lay in between. The CDR3 sequence is 14 residues long. CDR1 is LGHDT and CDR2 is YNNKEL in the germline V gene (reference sequence). The CDR3 is CASSQSRVNTEAFF. CDR3 in DNA: TGTGCCAGCAGCCAGAGTAGGGTGAACACTGAAGCTTTCTTT.

This clonotype was picked up a small number of times. The gene calls are TRBV29-1 and TRBJ2-3; no clear D. CDR1 and CDR2 (germline): SQVTM, ANQGSEA. Trimming took 5 bases from V and 0 from J, leaving 21 bases between them. This CDR3 region has 17 residues. The CDR3 sequence: CSVIRLVGPESTDTQYF. In DNA form, the CDR3 reads TGCAGCGTTATCCGACTCGTCGGCCCTGAAAGCACAGATACGCAGTATTTT.

DNA for the CDR3: TGCAGTGCTACCTACAGCTACGAGCAGTACTTC. It yields the protein CSATYSYEQYF. The J gene is TRBJ2-7, the V gene TRBV20-1; D is ambiguous. The CDR3 length is 11 residues. CDR1 and CDR2 from the germline V gene are DFQATT and SNEGSKA (reference sequence). V gave up 4 bases and J gave up 3 bases, with 7 bases separating them.

The chain carries TRBV18 and TRBJ1-6; D not resolved. Germline CDR1 reads KGHSH; CDR2 reads LQKENI. V lost 2 bases to trimming and J lost 0 bases, with 5 bases between them. The CDR3 contains 15 residues. The CDR3: CASSPGSSYNSPLHF. CDR3 DNA sequence: TGTGCCAGCTCACCAGGGAGCTCCTATAATTCACCCCTCCACTTT.

V and J are TRBV5-1 and TRBJ2-7; 10 bases match TRBD2. Germline values: CDR1 SGHRS, CDR2 YFSETQ. The junction had 9 bases not matched to a gene; V was cut back by 1 base and J by 5 bases. The CDR3 has 16 amino acids. CDR3 DNA: TGCGCCAGCAGCTTGTTAATTAGCGGGAGGAGCAACGAGCAGTACTTC. It translates to CASSLLISGRSNEQYF.

This clonotype was counted ten times or more. This chain joins TRBV5-4 and TRBJ2-2; D perhaps matches TRBD2 (5 bases). CDR1 and CDR2 from the germline V gene are SGHNT and YYREEE (reference sequence). V was pared by 3 bases and J by 5 bases, with 8 bases between. This CDR3 is 13 amino acids long. This CDR3 is CASSSRGTGELFF. For the CDR3, the DNA is TGTGCCAGCAGCTCTAGAGGGACCGGGGAGCTGTTTTTT. The complete variable domain, with remaining parts taken from reference TRBV5-4 and TRBJ2-2, reads ETGVTQSPTHLIKTRGQQVTLRCSSQSGHNTVSWYQQALGQGPQFIFQYYREEENGRGNFPPRFSGLQFPNYSSELNVNALELDDSALYLCASSSRGTGELFFGEGSRLTVL.

The genes are TRBV7-6 and TRBJ2-7, with a weak D call TRBD2 (5 bases). Germline CDR1 is SGHVS and CDR2 is FNYEAQ. The CDR3 totals 13 residues. Trimming took off 5 bases at V and 5 bases at J, with 13 bases between the two ends. CDR3 bases: TGTGCCAGCAGCCCGGCTGCCGGGGACGAGCAGTACTTC. As protein: CASSPAAGDEQYF. The whole variable domain, remainder taken from reference TRBV7-6 and TRBJ2-7, is GAGVSQSPRYKVTKRGQDVALRCDPISGHVSLYWYRQALGQGPEFLTYFNYEAQQDKSGLPNDRFSAERPEGSISTLTIQRTEQRDSAMYRCASSPAAGDEQYFGPGTRLTVT.

This clonotype was counted a few times. The CDR3 DNA follows: TGTGCCAGCACCATCCTACAGGGGGGCCTCCTTGGTGAGACCCAGTACTTC. Translated, it gives CASTILQGGLLGETQYF. The chain uses TRBV28 and TRBJ2-5; 8 nucleotides line up with TRBD1. The germline V gene has CDR1 MDHEN and CDR2 SYDVKM. J gave up 5 bases and V 7 bases, and 18 bases lay outside the gene matches. The CDR3 has 17 amino acids. The entire variable domain, with the rest obtained from reference TRBV28 and TRBJ2-5, is as follows: DVKVTQSSRYLVKRTGEKVFLECVQDMDHENMFWYRQDPGLGLRLIYFSYDVKMKEKGDIPEGYSVSREKKERFSLILESASTNQTSMYLCASTILQGGLLGETQYFGPGTRLLVL.

The chain uses TRBV6-1 and TRBJ2-7, with TRBD2 matching 10 bases. Unmatched junction bases numbered 9, after V lost 6 bases and J lost 4 bases. CDR1 and CDR2 (germline): MNHNS, SASEGT. The CDR3 extends over 15 amino acids. The CDR3 sequence: CASSISGRAHYEQYF. As DNA, the CDR3 is TGTGCCAGCAGCATCAGCGGGAGGGCCCATTACGAGCAGTACTTC.

This clonotype appeared a few times. The gene calls are TRBV20-1 and TRBJ1-2; D is undetermined. The CDR3 sequence is 10 residues long. Germline V gives CDR1 DFQATT, CDR2 SNEGSKA (reference sequence). V lost 3 bases, J lost 4 bases, and 3 bases lay in between. The CDR3 DNA follows: TGCAGTGCTAGGGGCTATGGCTACACCTTC. The encoded protein is CSARGYGYTF.

This clonotype was counted between two and nine times. This rearrangement joins TRBV2 to TRBJ2-7, with 11 bases identical to TRBD2. V lost 10 bases and J lost 2; bases outside the gene matches: 13. CDR1 and CDR2 from the germline V gene are SNHLY and FYNNEI. CDR3 length equals 16 residues. The CDR3 sequence: CATQRQLAGGPYEQYF. In DNA form, the CDR3 reads TGTGCCACCCAAAGGCAGTTAGCGGGAGGGCCCTACGAGCAGTACTTC. The whole variable domain, remainder taken from reference TRBV2 and TRBJ2-7, is EPEVTQTPSHQVTQMGQEVILRCVPISNHLYFYWYRQILGQKVEFLVSFYNNEISEKSEIFDDQFSVERPDGSNFTLKIRSTKLEDSAMYFCATQRQLAGGPYEQYFGPGTRLTVT.

This clonotype came up a few times. The chain couples TRBV6-5 to TRBJ2-7; D is unresolved. V shed 0 bases and J shed 2 bases, with 11 bases lying between them. The CDR3 is 15 amino acids. Germline-derived CDR1 and CDR2 are MNHEY and SVGAGI. CDR3 loop: CASSYSSSSAYEQYF. The DNA of the CDR3 is TGTGCCAGCAGTTACTCTTCCTCCTCCGCCTACGAGCAGTACTTC.

This clonotype was counted at least ten times. The chain combines TRBV29-1 with TRBJ2-2; D possibly uses TRBD1 or TRBD2 (5 bases each). Germline loops: CDR1 SQVTM, CDR2 ANQGSEA. The CDR3 has 17 residues. The ends were cut back, 1 base at V and 5 bases at J, with 20 bases in the middle. CDR3 amino acids: CSVEGGTGPGGTGELFF. DNA for the CDR3: TGCAGCGTTGAAGGGGGAACGGGACCCGGTGGTACCGGGGAGCTGTTTTTT.

This rearrangement joins TRBV8-2 to TRBJ2-7. TRBV8-2 is a pseudogene. The length of the CDR3 is 8 residues. CDR3: CEAYEQYF. The DNA of the CDR3 is TGTGAGGCCTACGAGCAGTACTTC.

The chain employs TRBV12-3 or TRBV12-4 and TRBJ2-3, with D uncertain. The CDR3 has 14 residues. V was clipped by 5 bases and J by 2 bases, with 11 bases between them. The CDR3 DNA follows: TGTGCCAGCAGTCGACACCTCCTCACAGATACGCAGTATTTT. This gives the protein CASSRHLLTDTQYF.

This clonotype was seen many times. This chain joins TRBV14 and TRBJ2-7; D call uncertain. The V gene's germline CDR1 is SGHDN and CDR2 FVKESK. The CDR3 loop spans 13 amino acids. The V and J ends lost 1 base and 6 bases respectively, with 10 bases between them. The DNA for the CDR3 is TGTGCCAGCAGCCAAGTTCGGTATTCCGAGCAGTACTTC. This codes for CASSQVRYSEQYF.

This clonotype has at least ten counts. The rearrangement links TRBV6-5 to TRBJ2-2, with D uncertain. Germline CDR1 MNHEY, CDR2 SVGAGI. V lost 2 bases, J lost 5 bases, and 9 bases lay in between. CDR3 length: 14 residues. This CDR3 is CASSYNVGTGELFF. The CDR3 coding sequence is TGTGCCAGCAGTTACAACGTAGGAACCGGGGAGCTGTTTTTT.

This clonotype showed up just a few times. The CDR3 region has the DNA TGTGCCAGCAGCTTAGGGGCTAGCGGGGTCTATGAGCAGTTCTTC. As protein: CASSLGASGVYEQFF. V gene TRBV7-2 combines with J gene TRBJ2-1; 9 bases fit TRBD2. The CDR3 runs to 15 residues. With 1 base clipped from V and 8 bases from J, the junction kept 6 bases outside the gene matches. Germline lookup yields CDR1 SGHTA and CDR2 FQGNSA.

The rearrangement joins TRBV5-1 to TRBJ2-3; maybe TRBD2 (5 bases). Germline V CDR1 and CDR2: SGHRS, YFSETQ. This CDR3 has 15 amino acids. Trimming shortened V by 4 bases and J by 1 base, and 13 bases separated the two germline ends. The CDR3 protein is CASSPGRAGTDTQYF. Written as DNA, the CDR3 is TGCGCCAGCAGCCCTGGCAGAGCGGGCACAGATACGCAGTATTTT.

V is TRBV12-3 or TRBV12-4 and J is TRBJ1-6, with 9 bases fitting TRBD1. Trimming cost V 5 bases and J 8 bases; bases outside gene matches: 7. The CDR3 extends over 15 amino acids. The DNA of the CDR3 is TGTGCCAGCAGTCCCCGGGACAGGGCCGATTCACCCCTCCACTTT. Translated, it gives CASSPRDRADSPLHF.

Many counts were recorded for this clonotype. V usage is TRBV12-3 or TRBV12-4 and J usage is TRBJ2-3; 8 nucleotides match TRBD2. The CDR3 is made up of 10 amino acids. V dropped 8 bases and J dropped 11; count of bases not matched to a gene: 3. This CDR3 is CASSGGGQYF. The CDR3 bases are TGTGCCAGCTCCGGGGGGGGGCAGTATTTT.

The genes are TRBV29-1 and TRBJ2-3, with D maybe TRBD2 (5 bases). Trimming left V 0 bases short and J 2 bases short, with 15 bases between. CDR1 is SQVTM and CDR2 is ANQGSEA in the germline V gene. The CDR3 runs 16 residues. CDR3 sequence reads: CSVEDPSDYYTDTQYF. DNA of the CDR3: TGCAGCGTTGAAGATCCAAGTGACTATTACACAGATACGCAGTATTTT.

This clonotype was detected many times. This chain links TRBV12-3 or TRBV12-4 with TRBJ2-5; D unresolved. V lost 4 bases, J lost 9 bases, and 9 bases lay in between. The CDR3 spans 11 residues. The CDR3 here is CASSSARAQYF. The CDR3 DNA sequence: TGTGCCAGCAGTTCTGCTAGGGCCCAGTACTTC.

The chain recombines TRBV7-9 with TRBJ2-7; no clear D. This CDR3 has 16 amino acids. Germline V CDR1 and CDR2: SEHNR, FQNEAQ (reference sequence). V was pared by 5 bases and J by 3 bases, with 20 bases between. The CDR3 region has the DNA TGTGCCAGCAGCGACCCTACAAAGGGTACTTTCTACGAGCAGTACTTC. It specifies CASSDPTKGTFYEQYF.

This clonotype was detected a few times. In nucleotides, the CDR3 is TGCAGCGCCGAACCACCGAACCTTTGGGGAGCCGCAATCTTGAATACGCAGTATTTT. Amino acids: CSAEPPNLWGAAILNTQYF. This chain joins TRBV29-1 and TRBJ2-3; tentative D call: TRBD2 (5 bases). Between the trimmed V and J ends, which lost 7 bases and 7 bases, there was a span of 36 bases. Germline CDR1 SQVTM, CDR2 ANQGSEA. The CDR3 length is 19 residues.

The sample holds many counts of this clonotype. CDR3 sequence reads: CASSLELPGQNTEAFF. In DNA form, the CDR3 reads TGTGCCAGCAGCTTGGAACTCCCGGGACAGAACACTGAAGCTTTCTTT. The rearrangement joins TRBV5-5 to TRBJ1-1; possible D gene TRBD1, 6 bases. This CDR3 comprises 16 residues. Deletions cut 0 bases from V and 1 base from J, with 13 bases between. In germline, CDR1 is SGHKS, CDR2 YYEKEE (reference sequence).

The sample holds many counts of this clonotype. The V and J genes are TRBV28 and TRBJ2-7; tentatively, D is TRBD1 or TRBD2 (5 bases each). This CDR3 is 15 amino acids long. V was cut by 6 bases and J by 2 bases, with 17 bases left in between. Germline V lookup: CDR1 MDHEN, CDR2 SYDVKM. CDR3 coding DNA: TGTGCCAGCAGCCAGGGACGTCTCGTTACCTACGAGCAGTACTTC. Protein product: CASSQGRLVTYEQYF.

The chain uses TRBV15 and TRBJ1-5; D gene ambiguous. This CDR3 spans 14 amino acids. V lost 6 bases to trimming and J lost 0 bases, with 9 bases between them. Germline-derived CDR1 and CDR2 are LNHNV and YYDKDF (reference sequence). CDR3 coding DNA: TGTGCCACCAGTCCTGATTATAGCAATCAGCCCCAGCATTTT. Protein product: CATSPDYSNQPQHF.